This TCR beta chain was recovered during a study of T cells after yellow fever vaccination (dated by TCRdb to about 2019). Notes on the research overall: The SMART-Seq v4 Ultra Low Input RNA kit was used to prepare libraries from fractions with low cell numbers. To track T-cell clones before and after primary and booster YFV17D yellow fever vaccination, bulk TCR alpha and beta repertoires were sequenced longitudinally. Two healthy male donors, one aged 18 to 30 and one aged 30 to 40 years, were included in the cohort. Blood samples were taken at several timepoints before and after primary and secondary immunization, and bulk PBMC replicates and cell subsets were isolated. The paper's findings and limits, for the study overall: Computational filtering was required because FACS-sorted repertoires could contain abundant contaminating clonotypes from the bulk population. Because only two donors were included in the study, the extent to which the findings can be generalized is limited. Most clones expanded after primary vaccination were re-detected after the booster (96% of CD4 and roughly 85% of CD8), suggesting broad memory maintenance. The secondary T-cell response was weaker than the primary response but faster, peaking on day 5 instead of day 15. A small fraction of clonotypes showed up in both the CD4 and CD8 compartments, probably as a result of convergent recombination.

Explained via the paper, the treatment or condition label denotes: live attenuated yellow fever vaccine strain. At every blood-draw timepoint, two biological replicates of bulk PBMCs were collected. A standard Ficoll-Paque protocol was used to isolate PBMCs from peripheral blood. TriZol was used to extract RNA from bulk PBMCs, CD4 and CD8 fractions, and dextramer-positive and dextramer-negative fractions. Synthesis of TCR cDNA relied on 5'RACE template switching, a step that introduced a universal primer site along with unique molecular identifiers. cDNA synthesis was primed from both the TCR alpha and TCR beta constant segments. Two PCR steps were used to amplify libraries, with sample barcodes and sequencing adapters being added in the second step. Sequencing of libraries was performed on Illumina HiSeq 2500 (2x100 bp) or NovaSeq (2x150 bp). Concerning the study's data processing: Reads were demultiplexed and collapsed into UMI consensus sequences with MIGEC, and V(D)J alignment was performed with MiXCR. Clonotypes responding to the vaccine were identified with edgeR on replicate PBMC samples, with the criteria of FDR below 0.01 and a log2 fold change above 5 up to day 15. CD4 or CD8 identity was assigned to each bulk clonotype according to whether the clonotype was present at higher abundance in the sequenced CD4 repertoire or the sequenced CD8 repertoire. TCRdb reanalyzed the raw reads on its own, using fastp at Q25 for trimming and MiXCR for clone calling, and kept in-frame beta chains. CDR3 protein duplicates are merged, each entry listing the most common genes and DNA. TCRdb's processing, not the authors', yielded these V and J calls. Counted in this sample were approximately 550,000 distinct CDR3 sequences; less than 20% of them appeared once. Of the sample, roughly an eighth falls within the top ten clones.

From cysteine to phenylalanine, the CDR3 is 17 amino acids long. The entry retains the CDR3 DNA only, 51 bases that are in frame from base 1. Looking up the germline V gene yields CDR1 SGHTA and CDR2 FQGNSA. V is cut back by 5 bases and J by 3 bases, with 10 bases in the junction unmatched. About this clonotype itself: Its recognized antigen is unknown. It has no much larger one-base neighbor in the sample; base qualities were not kept.

This sequence uses TRBV7-2 and TRBJ2-6; the junction holds 7 bases that match TRBD1. Sequenced material: PBMCs, taken 15 days after the yellow fever booster vaccination. This receptor was taken from a man younger than 45 who received the YFV17D yellow fever vaccine. The nucleotides read TGTGCCAGCAGCAACCAAAACAGGGGCTTTGGGGCCAACGTCCTGACTTTC. Protein translation: CASSNQNRGFGANVLTF.